This entry lists 27 T cell receptor beta chains sequenced from one sample in a study of T cells in Graves' hyperthyroidism and ophthalmopathy. The source material, RNA transcripts, was used to amplify TCR beta CDR3 regions. Researchers ran a first-round RT-PCR on the TCR CDR3 using the HTBI primer set. MiXCR, applied by TCRdb to the multiplex PCR reads, yields one record per CDR3 protein. Among about 96,000 distinct CDR3 sequences listed, roughly half were seen once. The sample taken for sequencing was blood. The source of these receptors is a woman aged 40 to 50 with Graves' hyperthyroidism.

Worth noting for this clonotype: One base away lies a much larger clone, so this may be a sequencing read error. The V and J genes are TRBV7-2 and TRBJ2-7; the match to TRBD2 covers 9 bases. The length of the CDR3 is 14 residues. In germline, CDR1 is SGHTA, CDR2 FQGNSA. The CDR3 is CAGSLGLANHEQYF. For the CDR3, the DNA is TGTGCCGGCAGCTTAGGACTAGCGAACCACGAGCAGTACTTC.

This clonotype was counted at least ten times. This sequence joins TRBV7-2 and TRBJ1-1; tentatively, D is TRBD1 (5 bases). The germline V and J ends were trimmed by 3 bases and 5 bases, with 10 bases remaining between them. The length of the CDR3 is 13 residues. Germline values: CDR1 SGHTA, CDR2 FQGNSA. The CDR3 is CASSFRGGTEAFF. The CDR3 bases are TGTGCCAGCAGCTTTAGGGGTGGGACTGAAGCTTTCTTT.

This clonotype showed up many times. The rearrangement links TRBV10-3 to TRBJ2-3; TRBD1 agrees at 7 bases. Unmatched junction bases numbered 11, after V lost 6 bases and J lost 8 bases. Germline V gives CDR1 ENHRY, CDR2 SYGVKD. The CDR3 has 14 amino acids. CDR3 protein: CAIRETGSGGTQYF. The CDR3 coding sequence is TGTGCCATCAGGGAGACAGGGTCAGGGGGTACGCAGTATTTT.

This chain joins TRBV7-2 and TRBJ2-6, with 12 bases fitting TRBD1. Germline loops: CDR1 SGHTA, CDR2 FQGNSA. The CDR3 length is 17 residues. Trimming removed 6 bases from V and 4 bases from J; junction bases left unmatched: 7. The CDR3 region is CASSPGTGGLGANVLTF. As DNA, the CDR3 is TGTGCCAGCAGTCCCGGGACAGGGGGCTTGGGGGCCAACGTCCTGACTTTC.

The rearrangement uses TRBV20-1 and TRBJ1-5, with TRBD1 identical over 12 bases. The V gene's germline CDR1 is DFQATT and CDR2 SNEGSKA (reference sequence). V lost 5 bases to trimming and J lost 2 bases; unmatched junction nucleotides: 4. The CDR3 loop spans 15 amino acids. This CDR3 is CSAPGTGGGNQPQHF. Written as DNA, the CDR3 is TGCAGTGCTCCCGGGACAGGGGGCGGCAATCAGCCCCAGCATTTT.

The CDR3 nucleotides are TGTGCCAGCAGCTCCATCGGACTAGCGGGAGTCAGGGAGACCCAGTACTTC. It is translated as CASSSIGLAGVRETQYF. V and J are TRBV2 and TRBJ2-5, with 13 positions matching TRBD2. CDR1 SNHLY and CDR2 FYNNEI come from the germline V gene. The CDR3 is 17 amino acids. The J segment lost 5 bases and the V segment lost 6 bases, leaving 12 bases of the junction unmatched.

The sample holds one count of this clonotype. The V call is TRBV25-1, the J call TRBJ2-2, with 9 bases aligning to TRBD1. The germline V gene encodes CDR1 MGHDK and CDR2 SYGVNS. The CDR3 contains 16 residues. The V gene end was trimmed by 3 bases and the J gene end by 6 bases; junction bases not matched to a gene: 8. CDR3 nucleotides: TGTGCCAGCAGTGAGCGGGGACAGGGTCGGGCCGGGGAGCTGTTTTTT. It is translated as CASSERGQGRAGELFF.

There are a few counts of this clonotype. A much larger clone is a single base away; this may be a read error. CDR3 coding DNA: TGTGCCAGCAGCGTAGGGGACACTGAAGCTTTCTTT. This sequence encodes CASSVGDTEAFF. This chain connects TRBV9 to TRBJ1-1; D remains ambiguous. The germline gives CDR1 SGDLS, CDR2 YYNGEE. V lost 0 bases and J 3 bases, leaving 3 bases between the germline ends. The CDR3 has 12 amino acids. The variable domain in full, completed from reference TRBV9 and TRBJ1-1, reads DSGVTQTPKHLITATGQRVTLRCSPRSGDLSVYWYQQSLDQGLQFLIQYYNGEERAKGNILERFSAQQFPDLHSELNLSSLELGDSALYFCASSVGDTEAFFGQGTRLTVV.

The chain uses TRBV15 and TRBJ2-7, with 10 bases fitting TRBD1. The CDR3 contains 16 residues. V lost 3 bases and J lost 5; bases outside the gene matches: 10. Germline V gives CDR1 LNHNV, CDR2 YYDKDF (reference sequence). CDR3 coding DNA: TGTGCCACCAGCAGCTTGACAGGGGGCGCGGGTGACGAGCAGTACTTC. It codes for CATSSLTGGAGDEQYF.

This clonotype was seen repeatedly, ten times or more. CDR3 DNA sequence: TGTGCCAGCAGTTTAGCGCCGGCGGACACTGAAGCTTTCTTT. Its protein is CASSLAPADTEAFF. The V gene is TRBV12-3 or TRBV12-4, the J gene TRBJ1-1, with D uncertain. This CDR3 region has 14 residues. Trimming stripped 0 bases from V and 3 bases from J, with 8 bases between.

This clonotype appeared a single time. This chain connects TRBV6-5 to TRBJ2-5; 13 nucleotides line up with TRBD2. Germline CDR1 MNHEY, CDR2 SVGAGI. Trimming removed 4 bases from V and 5 bases from J; junction bases left unmatched: 10. The CDR3 is made up of 17 amino acids. In DNA, the CDR3 is TGTGCCAGCAGTTCCCTCGGACTAGCGGGAGTCAGGGAGACCCAGTACTTC. Translation gives CASSSLGLAGVRETQYF.

J is TRBJ2-5 and V is TRBV15; possible D gene TRBD2, 5 bases. There are 12 residues in the CDR3. V lost 3 bases, J lost 5 bases, and 7 bases lay in between. Germline lookup yields CDR1 LNHNV and CDR2 YYDKDF (reference sequence). The CDR3 protein is CATSSPGETQYF. The CDR3 nucleotides are TGTGCCACCAGCAGCCCGGGGGAGACCCAGTACTTC.

The chain has TRBV25-1 and TRBJ2-5; TRBD1 aligns across 7 bases. This CDR3 comprises 11 residues. Germline CDR1 MGHDK, CDR2 SYGVNS. CDR3 in DNA: TGTGCTACAGGGGATGGGGAGACCCAGTACTTC. As protein: CATGDGETQYF.

The rearrangement links TRBV2 to TRBJ1-5; the match to TRBD1 covers 9 bases. Trimming cost V 7 bases and J 5 bases; bases outside gene matches: 18. Looked up from germline, CDR1 is SNHLY and CDR2 is FYNNEI. The CDR3 extends over 18 amino acids. CDR3 bases: TGTGCCAGCACGCAGGACAGTCCGGGACAGGGCGATTATCAGCCCCAGCATTTT. Translated, it gives CASTQDSPGQGDYQPQHF.

The genes are TRBV9 and TRBJ1-3; TRBD1 matches at 9 bases. Unmatched junction bases numbered 4, after V lost 0 bases and J lost 0 bases. The CDR3 totals 17 residues. Germline CDR1 and CDR2: SGDLS and YYNGEE. For the CDR3, the DNA is TGTGCCAGCAGCGTAGGTGCGGGACAGGGCTCTGGAAACACCATATATTTT. This gives the protein CASSVGAGQGSGNTIYF.

V and J are TRBV20-1 and TRBJ2-5; D unclear. This CDR3 is built from 11 residues. CDR1 is DFQATT and CDR2 is SNEGSKA in the germline V gene (reference sequence). V lost 1 base to trimming and J lost 4 bases, with 4 bases between them. The CDR3 reads CSARGGETQYF. The CDR3 region has the DNA TGCAGTGCTAGAGGGGGAGAGACCCAGTACTTC.

This chain joins TRBV7-6 and TRBJ2-5; a possible D gene is TRBD2 (6 bases). Looked up from germline, CDR1 is SGHVS and CDR2 is FNYEAQ. V dropped 1 base and J dropped 4 bases, with 16 bases sitting between them. This CDR3 comprises 16 residues. CDR3 sequence: CASSLVGTGEVETQYF. CDR3 DNA: TGTGCCAGCAGCTTAGTTGGCACCGGGGAGGTAGAGACCCAGTACTTC.

With regard to this clonotype: This may come from a read error, since a much larger clone is one base off. The chain combines TRBV10-3 with TRBJ2-2; 7 bases are shared with TRBD1. This CDR3 is 18 amino acids long. Germline CDR1 and CDR2: ENHRY and SYGVKD. The CDR3 sequence: CAISESWLGTENIGELFF. The CDR3 coding sequence is TGTGCCATCAGTGAGTCGTGGTTGGGGACAGAGAACATCGGGGAGCTGTTTTTT.

This clonotype was observed at least ten times. The gene calls are TRBV28 and TRBJ1-5; 7 positions agree with TRBD1. The CDR3 has 14 amino acids. With V trimmed by 5 bases and J by 6 bases, 7 bases remained unmatched. Germline-derived CDR1 and CDR2 are MDHEN and SYDVKM. The CDR3 DNA is TGTGCCAGCAGTCTTTCGACAGGGCTTCAGCCCCAGCATTTT. Encoded protein: CASSLSTGLQPQHF.

The V call is TRBV5-6, the J call TRBJ1-4; D may be TRBD1 (6 bases). CDR1 and CDR2 (germline): SGHDT, YYEEEE. V shed 2 bases and J shed 5 bases, with 13 bases lying between them. The CDR3 covers 15 residues. The CDR3 here is CASSFDGRGNEKLFF. The CDR3 DNA reads TGTGCCAGCAGCTTCGATGGGAGGGGGAATGAAAAACTGTTTTTT.

This chain joins TRBV7-9 and TRBJ1-6; D is unresolved. CDR3 length: 17 residues. The germline V and J ends were trimmed by 6 bases and 0 bases, with 15 bases remaining between them. Germline values: CDR1 SEHNR, CDR2 FQNEAQ (reference sequence). In DNA, the CDR3 is TGTGCCAGCAGTCATAGAAGGTCGAGCTCCTATAATTCACCCCTCCACTTT. Amino acid sequence: CASSHRRSSSYNSPLHF.

The J gene is TRBJ1-4, the V gene TRBV7-1; D is possibly TRBD1 (5 bases). TRBV7-1 is sorted into the ORF group, with uncertain function. There are 14 residues in the CDR3. The ends were cut back, 4 bases at V and 4 bases at J, with 10 bases in the middle. In DNA form, the CDR3 reads TGTGCCAGCAGCTACAGGACTGTTAATGAAAAACTGTTTTTT. Translating gives CASSYRTVNEKLFF.

Points on this clonotype: The junction and the germline gene differ at one end; a read error may be behind it. This chain links TRBV5-4 with TRBJ1-2; 7 nucleotides agree with TRBD1. CDR3 length: 14 amino acids. In germline, CDR1 is SGHNT, CDR2 YYREEE (reference sequence). In nucleotides, the CDR3 is TGTGCCGGCAGCCAAGTGGCAGGGGGTCTTGGCTACACCTTC. It translates to CAGSQVAGGLGYTF.

There are many counts of this clonotype. The chain carries TRBV9 and TRBJ2-2; 7 bases match TRBD2. CDR1 and CDR2 (germline): SGDLS, YYNGEE. The V and J ends lost 7 bases and 1 base, in that order; junction bases with no gene match: 13. CDR3 length: 17 residues. The CDR3 region is CASGQGGLAQNTGELFF. CDR3 nucleotide sequence: TGTGCCAGCGGCCAGGGAGGGCTAGCGCAGAACACCGGGGAGCTGTTTTTT.

As regards this clonotype: A much larger clone is a single base away; this may be a read error. V gene TRBV6-1 combines with J gene TRBJ1-5, with D tentatively TRBD1 (5 bases). This CDR3 is built from 13 residues. The V end lost 6 bases, the J end lost 6 bases, and 12 bases lay between the germline ends. CDR1 and CDR2 from the germline V gene are MNHNS and SASEGT. In nucleotides, the CDR3 is TGTGCCAGCAGGGGACGGGGTACTCAGCCCCAGCATTTT. It yields the protein CASRGRGTQPQHF.

The chain is built from TRBV28 and TRBJ2-7; a possible D gene is TRBD1 (5 bases). Per germline, CDR1 MDHEN and CDR2 SYDVKM. V was cut by 1 base and J by 1 base, with 11 bases left in between. CDR3 length: 15 residues. The CDR3 coding sequence is TGTGCCAGCAGTTTATTGGCAGGGTTGTCCTACGAGCAGTACTTC. It translates to CASSLLAGLSYEQYF.

There are a few counts of this clonotype. The rearrangement joins TRBV10-1 to TRBJ2-5, with D hard to call. Trimming cost V 6 bases and J 1 base, with 12 bases left between them. This CDR3 is 14 amino acids long. The germline V gene encodes CDR1 WNHNN and CDR2 SYGVQD (reference sequence). The CDR3 bases are TGCGCCAGCAGGACCACGAGGAGCCAAGAGACCCAGTACTTC. Its translation is CASRTTRSQETQYF.